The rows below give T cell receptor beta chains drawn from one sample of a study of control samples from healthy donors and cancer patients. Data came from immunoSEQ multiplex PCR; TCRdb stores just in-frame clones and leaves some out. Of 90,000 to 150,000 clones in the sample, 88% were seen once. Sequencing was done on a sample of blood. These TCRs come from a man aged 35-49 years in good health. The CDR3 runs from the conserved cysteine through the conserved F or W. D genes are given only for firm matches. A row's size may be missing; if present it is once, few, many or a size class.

CASSPGTGPFYEQFF	TGTGCCAGCTCACCCGGGACAGGCCCATTCTATGAGCAGTTCTTC	TRBV18	TRBD1	-	TRBJ2-1
CASSFNPGTGGSPLHF	TGTGCCAGCAGTTTTAACCCCGGGACAGGGGGTTCACCCCTCCACTTT	TRBV27	TRBD1	-	TRBJ1-6
CASSLGASGGPYRDTQYF	TGTGCCAGCAGCTTAGGCGCTAGCGGGGGGCCCTATAGAGATACGCAGTATTTT	TRBV11-2	TRBD2	-	TRBJ2-3
CASSVGESLGAQHF	TGTGCCAGCAGCGTAGGAGAGTCGCTTGGGGCCCAGCATTTT	TRBV9	-	-	TRBJ1-5
CASSREGEVGELFF	TGCGCCAGCAGCAGAGAAGGGGAGGTCGGGGAGCTGTTTTTT	TRBV5-1	-	few	TRBJ2-2
CASSTPFNQPQHF	TGTGCCAGTAGTACCCCGTTCAATCAGCCCCAGCATTTT	TRBV19	-	once	TRBJ1-5
CASSPGTEQETQYF	TGCGCCAGCAGCCCAGGGACAGAACAAGAGACCCAGTACTTC	TRBV5-1	TRBD1	-	TRBJ2-5
CATSDANRDGYGYTF	TGTGCCACCAGTGATGCGAACAGGGACGGCTATGGCTACACCTTC	TRBV24-1	-	-	TRBJ1-2
CASSSRQSDTGELFF	TGTGCCAGCAGCTCCAGACAGTCAGACACCGGGGAGCTGTTTTTT	TRBV7-3	-	-	TRBJ2-2
CASSPTGGDYGYTF	TGTGCCAGCAGCCCAACGGGAGGGGACTATGGCTACACCTTC	TRBV3-1/TRBV3-2	-	-	TRBJ1-2
CASSPGQGNYGYTF	TGTGCCAGCAGCCCGGGACAGGGGAACTATGGCTACACCTTC	TRBV4-2	TRBD1	few	TRBJ1-2
CATSQSGRNQPQHF	TGTGCCACCTCTCAGTCCGGGAGGAATCAGCCCCAGCATTTT	TRBV24-1	-	-	TRBJ1-5
CARATDYSNQPQHF	TGCGCCAGAGCGACTGACTATAGCAATCAGCCCCAGCATTTT	TRBV23-1	-	once	TRBJ1-5
CASSQDPFVGDEQFF	TGCGCCAGCAGCCAAGACCCGTTTGTGGGTGATGAGCAGTTCTTC	TRBV4-1	-	-	TRBJ2-1
CATSRDREGYNEQFF	TGTGCCACCAGCAGAGATCGAGAAGGATACAATGAGCAGTTCTTC	TRBV15	-	-	TRBJ2-1
CASSSRITTNEKLFF	TGTGCCAGCAGCTCCCGAATTACAACTAATGAAAAACTGTTTTTT	TRBV11-2	-	-	TRBJ1-4
CASIPDSWTEAFF	TGTGCCAGCATCCCGGACAGCTGGACTGAAGCTTTCTTT	TRBV12-3/TRBV12-4	-	once	TRBJ1-1
CASSSRQGAQQQPQHF	TGTGCCAGCAGTTCCCGACAGGGGGCGCAACAACAGCCCCAGCATTTT	TRBV6-2/TRBV6-3	TRBD1	-	TRBJ1-5
CASSWTSTYSGNTIYF	TGCGCCAGCAGCTGGACATCGACCTACTCTGGAAACACCATATATTTT	TRBV5-1	-	-	TRBJ1-3
CASTLREGNTEAFF	TGTGCCAGCACCCTGAGAGAAGGGAACACTGAAGCTTTCTTT	TRBV5-6	-	once	TRBJ1-1
CASSGTGGTQPQHF	TGTGCCAGCAGCGGTACAGGGGGCACTCAGCCCCAGCATTTT	TRBV9	TRBD1	-	TRBJ1-5
CASSFRELHSPLHF	TGTGCCAGCAGCTTTCGAGAGCTCCATTCACCCCTCCACTTT	TRBV5-8	-	-	TRBJ1-6
CASSGTGGVSEAFF	TGTGCCAGCAGCGGGACAGGGGGAGTTTCTGAAGCTTTCTTT	TRBV5-4	TRBD1	-	TRBJ1-1
CASSVDLDSTYEQYF	TGTGCCAGCAGCGTAGACCTGGACTCAACCTACGAGCAGTACTTC	TRBV9	-	-	TRBJ2-7
CASSVREGGDEAFF	TGTGCCAGTAGTGTCAGGGAAGGAGGTGATGAAGCTTTCTTT	TRBV19	-	-	TRBJ1-1
CASRNTSPYEQYF	TGTGCCAGCAGAAATACTAGCCCCTACGAGCAGTACTTC	TRBV6-6	-	-	TRBJ2-7
CASSLNTGPSTDTQYF	TGCGCCAGCAGCCTTAATACAGGACCTAGCACAGATACGCAGTATTTT	TRBV5-1	-	-	TRBJ2-3
CASSFGTGNYEQYF	TGTGCCAGCAGCTTTGGGACGGGGAACTACGAGCAGTACTTC	TRBV13	-	once	TRBJ2-7
CASSEGRNYGYTF	TGCGCCAGCAGTGAGGGCAGAAACTATGGCTACACCTTC	TRBV10-2	-	-	TRBJ1-2
CASSLSLADYNEQFF	TGTGCCAGCAGCTTATCACTAGCGGACTACAATGAGCAGTTCTTC	TRBV11-2	TRBD2	-	TRBJ2-1
CASSPTGTGGRSGANVLTF	TGTGCCAGCAGCCCTACCGGGACAGGGGGCCGCTCTGGGGCCAACGTCCTGACTTTC	TRBV7-9	TRBD1	-	TRBJ2-6
CASSQLRDSPLHF	TGTGCCAGCAGTCAACTCAGGGATTCACCCCTCCACTTT	TRBV5-5	-	-	TRBJ1-6
CASQGGTGNTIYF	TGTGCCTCCCAGGGGGGAACTGGAAACACCATATATTTT	TRBV30	TRBD1	once	TRBJ1-3
CATSRDPGAYEQYF	TGTGCCACCAGCAGAGATCCGGGGGCCTACGAGCAGTACTTC	TRBV15	-	once	TRBJ2-7
CASGSERSPLHF	TGTGCTAGTGGTTCCGAACGGTCACCCCTCCACTTT	TRBV12-5	-	-	TRBJ1-6
CASSLVGQGAAEAFF	TGCGCCAGCAGCTTGGTAGGACAGGGGGCCGCTGAAGCTTTCTTT	TRBV5-1	TRBD1	-	TRBJ1-1
CASSEGKGFYNSPLHF	TGTGCCAGCAGTGAAGGAAAAGGGTTCTATAATTCACCCCTCCACTTT	TRBV6-1	-	-	TRBJ1-6
CASSPSGRGQGHGYTF	TGTGCCAGCTCACCATCAGGCCGGGGACAGGGCCATGGCTACACCTTC	TRBV18	TRBD1	-	TRBJ1-2
CSASQLGGPDTQYF	TGCAGTGCTAGTCAGCTAGGGGGGCCAGATACGCAGTATTTT	TRBV20-1	-	-	TRBJ2-3
CASRITRAAGTEAFF	TGTGCCAGCAGGATTACTAGGGCGGCTGGCACTGAAGCTTTCTTT	TRBV6-5	-	-	TRBJ1-1
CASSLPSPGGELFF	TGTGCCAGCAGTCTTCCTAGTCCCGGCGGGGAGCTGTTTTTT	TRBV6-5	-	-	TRBJ2-2
CASSLGGGPQQDTQYF	TGTGCCAGCAGCTTAGGCGGGGGGCCCCAACAAGATACGCAGTATTTT	TRBV7-9	TRBD2	once	TRBJ2-3